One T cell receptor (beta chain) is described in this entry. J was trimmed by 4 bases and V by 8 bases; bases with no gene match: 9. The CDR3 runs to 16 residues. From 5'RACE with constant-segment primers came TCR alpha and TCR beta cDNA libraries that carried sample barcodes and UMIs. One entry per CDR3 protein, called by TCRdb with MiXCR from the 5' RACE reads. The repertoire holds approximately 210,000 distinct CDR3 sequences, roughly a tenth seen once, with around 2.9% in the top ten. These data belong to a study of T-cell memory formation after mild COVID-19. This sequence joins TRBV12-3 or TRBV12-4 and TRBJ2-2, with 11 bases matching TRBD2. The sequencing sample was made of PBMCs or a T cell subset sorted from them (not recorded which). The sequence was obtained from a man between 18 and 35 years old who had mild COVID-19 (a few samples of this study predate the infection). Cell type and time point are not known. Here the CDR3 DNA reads TGTGCCAGCCGACTAGCGGGGACATCCCTCACCGGGGAGCTGTTTTTT. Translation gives CASRLAGTSLTGELFF.